Sequencing of this T cell receptor beta chain was carried out in a study of blood T cell repertoires in COVID-19. This CDR3 is 19 amino acids long. Germline V gene lookup returns CDR1 SGHVS and CDR2 FQNEAQ. Trimming cost V 5 bases and J 3 bases; bases outside gene matches: 18. Using immunoSEQ multiplex PCR, the repertoire was profiled, and TCRdb retains in-frame clones only, with some absent. In the table there are some 200,000 clones, 81% of which are singletons. The material sequenced was PBMCs or T cells enriched from blood (not recorded which). This clonotype was sampled from a middle-aged man who had recovered from COVID-19. The gene calls are TRBV7-8 and TRBJ2-7, with TRBD2 matching over 11 bases. The CDR3 sequence is CASSPKDTRLAGYLYEQYF. The CDR3 DNA is TGTGCCAGCAGCCCAAAGGACACCCGACTAGCGGGATATCTCTACGAGCAGTACTTC.